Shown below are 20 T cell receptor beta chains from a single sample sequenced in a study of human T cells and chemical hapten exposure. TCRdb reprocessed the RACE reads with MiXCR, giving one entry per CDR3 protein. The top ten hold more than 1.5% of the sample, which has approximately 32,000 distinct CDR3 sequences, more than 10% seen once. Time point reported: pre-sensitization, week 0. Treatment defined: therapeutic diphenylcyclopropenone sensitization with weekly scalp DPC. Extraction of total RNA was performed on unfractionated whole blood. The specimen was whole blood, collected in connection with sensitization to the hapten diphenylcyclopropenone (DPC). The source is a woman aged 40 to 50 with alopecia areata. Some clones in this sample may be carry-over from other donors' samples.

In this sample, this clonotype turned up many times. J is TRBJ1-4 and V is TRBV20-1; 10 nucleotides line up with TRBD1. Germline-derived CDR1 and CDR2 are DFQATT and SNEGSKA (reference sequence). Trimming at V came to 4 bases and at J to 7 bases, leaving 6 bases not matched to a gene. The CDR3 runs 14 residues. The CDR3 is CSAKETGGFEKLFF. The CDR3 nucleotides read TGCAGTGCTAAGGAGACAGGGGGCTTTGAAAAACTGTTTTTT.

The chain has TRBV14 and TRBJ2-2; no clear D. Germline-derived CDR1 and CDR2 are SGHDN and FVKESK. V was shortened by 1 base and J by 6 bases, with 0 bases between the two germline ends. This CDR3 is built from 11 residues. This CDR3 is CASSQAGELFF. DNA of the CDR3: TGTGCCAGCAGCCAAGCCGGGGAGCTGTTTTTT.

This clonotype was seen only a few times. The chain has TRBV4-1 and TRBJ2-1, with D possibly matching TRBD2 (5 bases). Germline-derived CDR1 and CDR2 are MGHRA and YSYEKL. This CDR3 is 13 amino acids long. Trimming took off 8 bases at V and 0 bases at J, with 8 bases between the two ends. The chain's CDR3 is CASGGRSYNEQFF. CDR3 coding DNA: TGCGCCAGCGGAGGCCGCTCCTACAATGAGCAGTTCTTC.

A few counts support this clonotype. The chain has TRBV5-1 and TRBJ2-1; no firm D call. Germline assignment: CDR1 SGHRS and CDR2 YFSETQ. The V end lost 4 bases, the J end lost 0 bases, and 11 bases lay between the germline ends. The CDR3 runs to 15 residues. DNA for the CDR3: TGCGCCAGCAGCCCCGTCAACCCCTCCTACAATGAGCAGTTCTTC. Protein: CASSPVNPSYNEQFF.

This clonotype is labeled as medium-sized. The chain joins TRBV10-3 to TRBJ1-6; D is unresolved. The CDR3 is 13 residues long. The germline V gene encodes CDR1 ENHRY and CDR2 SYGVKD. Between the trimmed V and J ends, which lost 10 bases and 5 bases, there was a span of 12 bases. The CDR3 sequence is CASGEMDNSPLHF. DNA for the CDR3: TGTGCCAGCGGGGAAATGGATAATTCACCCCTCCACTTT.

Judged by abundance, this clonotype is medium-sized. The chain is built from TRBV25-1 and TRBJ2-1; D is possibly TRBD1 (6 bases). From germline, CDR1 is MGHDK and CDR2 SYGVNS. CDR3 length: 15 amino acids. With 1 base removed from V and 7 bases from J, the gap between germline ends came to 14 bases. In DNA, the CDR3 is TGTGCCAGCAGTGAATCACCGGGACATTCAAATGAGCAGTTCTTC. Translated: CASSESPGHSNEQFF.

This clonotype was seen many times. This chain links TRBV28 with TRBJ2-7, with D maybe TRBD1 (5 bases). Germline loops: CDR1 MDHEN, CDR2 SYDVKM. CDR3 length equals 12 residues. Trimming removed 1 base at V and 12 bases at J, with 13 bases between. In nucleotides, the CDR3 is TGTGCCAGCAGTTTATCTAAGGGGCCCGGGTACTTC. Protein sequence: CASSLSKGPGYF.

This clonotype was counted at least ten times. Here the CDR3 DNA reads TGTGCCAGCTCACCAACCTCAAACCAAGAGACCCAGTACTTC. Translating it yields CASSPTSNQETQYF. The V and J genes are TRBV18 and TRBJ2-5, with D unresolved. V was clipped by 2 bases and J by 0 bases, with 7 bases between them. Germline V lookup: CDR1 KGHSH, CDR2 LQKENI. The CDR3 totals 14 residues.

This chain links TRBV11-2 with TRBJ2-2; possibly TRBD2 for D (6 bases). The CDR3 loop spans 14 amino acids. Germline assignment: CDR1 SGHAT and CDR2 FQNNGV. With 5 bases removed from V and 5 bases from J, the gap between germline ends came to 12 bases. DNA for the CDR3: TGTGCCAGCAGCCCCGGACGGGGGACCGGGGAGCTGTTTTTT. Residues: CASSPGRGTGELFF.

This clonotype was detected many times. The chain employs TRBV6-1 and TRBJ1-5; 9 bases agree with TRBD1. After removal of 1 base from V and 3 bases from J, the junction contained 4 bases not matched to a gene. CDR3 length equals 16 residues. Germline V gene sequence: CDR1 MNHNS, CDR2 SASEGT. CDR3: CASSEVQGAVNQPQHF. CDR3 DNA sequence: TGTGCCAGCAGTGAAGTACAGGGGGCGGTCAATCAGCCCCAGCATTTT.

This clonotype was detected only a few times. The CDR3 is CAPKGGGNTEAFF. The CDR3 coding sequence is TGTGCCCCAAAGGGGGGAGGGAACACTGAAGCTTTCTTT. V is TRBV6-4 and J is TRBJ1-1, with D maybe TRBD1 (6 bases). The V and J ends lost 11 bases and 1 base respectively, with 14 bases between them. The germline V gene has CDR1 MRHNA and CDR2 SNTAGT. The CDR3 loop spans 13 amino acids.

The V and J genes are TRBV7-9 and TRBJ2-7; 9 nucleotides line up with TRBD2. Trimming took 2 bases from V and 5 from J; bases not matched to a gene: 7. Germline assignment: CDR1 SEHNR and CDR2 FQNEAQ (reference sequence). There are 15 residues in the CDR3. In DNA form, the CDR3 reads TGTGCCAGCAGCTTAACTAGCGGGTATAGGCACGAGCAGTACTTC. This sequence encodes CASSLTSGYRHEQYF.

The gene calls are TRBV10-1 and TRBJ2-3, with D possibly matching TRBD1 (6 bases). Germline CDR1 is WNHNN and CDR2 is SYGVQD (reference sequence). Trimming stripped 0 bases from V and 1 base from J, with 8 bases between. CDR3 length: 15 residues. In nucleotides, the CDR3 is TGCGCCAGCAGTGAGTCGAGACAGGGCACAGATACGCAGTATTTT. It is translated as CASSESRQGTDTQYF.

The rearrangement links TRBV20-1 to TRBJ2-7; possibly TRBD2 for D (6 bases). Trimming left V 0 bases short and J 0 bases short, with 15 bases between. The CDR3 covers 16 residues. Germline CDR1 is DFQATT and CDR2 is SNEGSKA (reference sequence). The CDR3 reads CSAREGLSSSSYEQYF. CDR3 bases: TGCAGTGCTAGAGAGGGACTCAGTTCGAGCTCCTACGAGCAGTACTTC.

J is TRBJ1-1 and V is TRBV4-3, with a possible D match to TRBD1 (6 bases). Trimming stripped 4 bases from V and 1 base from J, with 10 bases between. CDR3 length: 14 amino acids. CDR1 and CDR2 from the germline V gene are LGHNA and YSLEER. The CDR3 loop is CASSPGTQNTEAFF. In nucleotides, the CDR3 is TGCGCCAGCAGCCCAGGGACACAGAACACTGAAGCTTTCTTT.

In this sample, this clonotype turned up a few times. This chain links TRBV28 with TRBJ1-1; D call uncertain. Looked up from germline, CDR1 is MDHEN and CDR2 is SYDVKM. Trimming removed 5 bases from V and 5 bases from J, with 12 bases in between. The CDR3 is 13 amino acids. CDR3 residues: CASSPPRLTEAFF. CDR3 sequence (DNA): TGTGCCAGCAGTCCGCCAAGGTTGACTGAAGCTTTCTTT. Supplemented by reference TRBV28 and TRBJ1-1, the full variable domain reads DVKVTQSSRYLVKRTGEKVFLECVQDMDHENMFWYRQDPGLGLRLIYFSYDVKMKEKGDIPEGYSVSREKKERFSLILESASTNQTSMYLCASSPPRLTEAFFGQGTRLTVV.

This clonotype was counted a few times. CDR3 region: CASSSVKRVAETQYF. The CDR3, as DNA: TGTGCCAGCAGTTCGGTTAAGAGGGTGGCAGAGACCCAGTACTTC. The V call is TRBV28, the J call TRBJ2-5; D perhaps matches TRBD2 (5 bases). This CDR3 has 15 residues. CDR1 MDHEN and CDR2 SYDVKM come from the germline V gene. V dropped 4 bases and J dropped 4 bases, with 16 bases sitting between them.

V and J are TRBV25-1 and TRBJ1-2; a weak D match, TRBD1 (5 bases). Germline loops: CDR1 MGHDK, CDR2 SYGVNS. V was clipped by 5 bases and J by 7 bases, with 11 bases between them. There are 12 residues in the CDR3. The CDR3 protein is CASSNRGRGYTF. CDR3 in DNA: TGTGCCAGCAGTAACCGGGGCCGTGGCTACACCTTC.

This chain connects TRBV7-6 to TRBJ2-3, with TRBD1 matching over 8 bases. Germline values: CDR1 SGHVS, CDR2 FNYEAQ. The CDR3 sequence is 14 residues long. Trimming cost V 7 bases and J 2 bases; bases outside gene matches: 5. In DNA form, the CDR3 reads TGTGCCAGCAACAGGGGGACACCCACAGATACGCAGTATTTT. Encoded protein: CASNRGTPTDTQYF.

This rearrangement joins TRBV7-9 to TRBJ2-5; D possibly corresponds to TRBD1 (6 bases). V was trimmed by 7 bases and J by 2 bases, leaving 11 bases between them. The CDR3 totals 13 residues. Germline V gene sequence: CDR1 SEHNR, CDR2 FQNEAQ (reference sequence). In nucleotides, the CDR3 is TGTGCCAGCACCGAGGACAGACAAGAGACCCAGTACTTC. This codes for CASTEDRQETQYF.